This TCR beta chain was recovered during a study of shared clonotypes between healthy human individuals. The CDR3 loop spans 12 amino acids. CDR1 is LNHDA and CDR2 is SQIVND in the germline V gene (reference sequence). Trimming removed 3 bases from V and 8 bases from J, with 8 bases in between. The assay was immunoSEQ multiplex PCR, and TCRdb's table has in-frame clones only and misses some. In the table there are roughly 2,300,000 clones, around 90% of which are singletons. This chain joins TRBV19 and TRBJ1-3; the D gene is possibly TRBD1 (6 bases). The sequenced sample was naive CD4+ T cells from PBMCs. The subset: CD45RA+ positively selected. The receptor's source is a man in his late teens or twenties in good health. Some clones in this sample may be carry-over from other donors' samples. The CDR3 loop reads CASSIWGHTIYF. CDR3 in DNA: TGTGCCAGTAGTATCTGGGGGCACACCATATATTTT.